This entry lists 21 T cell receptor beta chains sequenced from one sample in a study of glioma-infiltrating T cells after dendritic cell vaccination. Time point defined: after dendritic cell vaccination, including at tumor progression/relapse. The protocol was immunoSEQ multiplex PCR, while the TCRdb copy is restricted to in-frame clones and leaves out a portion. The sample has around 83,000 clones; approximately 81% are singletons. Specimen: blood, collected after dendritic cell vaccination. The receptors here all came from a human donor with glioblastoma.

The chain has TRBV27 and TRBJ2-2, with TRBD1 as a possible D gene (6 bases). The CDR3 has 15 residues. V was cut by 11 bases and J by 5 bases, with 21 bases left in between. The germline CDR1 and CDR2 sequences are MNHEY and SMNVEV (reference sequence). The CDR3: CAAPQGRPGTGELFF. As DNA, the CDR3 is TGTGCCGCCCCCCAGGGGCGGCCGGGGACCGGGGAGCTGTTTTTT.

The chain is built from TRBV30 and TRBJ2-2; weak D call: TRBD1 (6 bases). The germline gives CDR1 GTSNPN, CDR2 SVGIG (reference sequence). The CDR3 extends over 15 amino acids. The V gene lost 4 bases and the J gene lost 4 bases, with 16 bases spanning the gap. CDR3 bases: TGTGCCTGGAACTTCCGGACAGTCGGCACCGGGGAGCTGTTTTTT. This sequence encodes CAWNFRTVGTGELFF.

The chain uses TRBV5-1 and TRBJ2-3, with unresolved D. Trimming took 0 bases from V and 0 from J, leaving 11 bases between them. The CDR3 totals 16 residues. From germline, CDR1 is SGHRS and CDR2 YFSETQ. CDR3: CASSLGAQISTDTQYF. The CDR3 DNA reads TGCGCCAGCAGCTTGGGGGCACAGATTAGCACAGATACGCAGTATTTT.

The rearrangement links TRBV5-1 to TRBJ2-7, with D possibly being TRBD1 (6 bases). Germline V gene lookup returns CDR1 SGHRS and CDR2 YFSETQ. CDR3 length: 15 amino acids. Trimming cost V 6 bases and J 6 bases, with 22 bases left between them. The CDR3 sequence is CASTQGPGELGEQYF. In DNA, the CDR3 is TGCGCCAGCACCCAAGGTCCAGGGGAACTCGGCGAGCAGTACTTC.

The rearrangement uses TRBV9 and TRBJ1-4, with D perhaps matching TRBD1 (5 bases). The CDR3 consists of 14 residues. CDR1 SGDLS and CDR2 YYNGEE come from the germline V gene. V lost 4 bases and J lost 5, with 12 bases in between. The CDR3 DNA sequence: TGTGCCAGCAGCCCCTGGGGGGGGAATGAAAAACTGTTTTTT. Protein product: CASSPWGGNEKLFF. Full variable domain (remainder filled in from reference TRBV9 and TRBJ1-4): DSGVTQTPKHLITATGQRVTLRCSPRSGDLSVYWYQQSLDQGLQFLIQYYNGEERAKGNILERFSAQQFPDLHSELNLSSLELGDSALYFCASSPWGGNEKLFFGSGTQLSVL.

CDR3 amino acids: CASSLSSGETYNEQFF. The DNA for the CDR3 is TGTGCCAGCAGTTTATCATCGGGGGAGACCTACAATGAGCAGTTCTTC. V is TRBV27 and J is TRBJ2-1; perhaps TRBD2 as D (6 bases). Germline CDR1 and CDR2: MNHEY and SMNVEV (reference sequence). Trimming removed 0 bases at V and 2 bases at J, with 11 bases between. The CDR3 has 16 residues.

This rearrangement joins TRBV7-2 to TRBJ2-7; 14 positions agree with TRBD2. The CDR3 runs to 16 residues. CDR1 and CDR2 from the germline V gene are SGHTA and FQGNSA. The V and J ends lost 2 bases and 6 bases, in that order; junction bases with no gene match: 6. The CDR3 DNA reads as TGTGCCAGCAGCTTACGACTAGCGGGGGGGCCCCGCGAGCAGTACTTC. This sequence encodes CASSLRLAGGPREQYF.

This chain uses TRBV25-1 with TRBJ1-2, with 7 bases aligning to TRBD1. Germline V gene lookup returns CDR1 MGHDK and CDR2 SYGVNS. The CDR3 is 14 amino acids. V trimming: 3 bases; J trimming: 0 bases; junction bases outside the gene matches: 1. The CDR3: CASSDTGANYGYTF. CDR3 DNA sequence: TGTGCCAGCAGTGATACAGGGGCTAACTATGGCTACACCTTC.

J is TRBJ2-7 and V is TRBV2; D is undetermined. The CDR3 loop spans 12 amino acids. The V gene lost 4 bases and the J gene lost 5 bases, with 9 bases spanning the gap. Germline V CDR1 and CDR2: SNHLY, FYNNEI. CDR3 DNA: TGTGCCAGCAGTGCAGGTAGTAACGAGCAGTACTTC. Its translation: CASSAGSNEQYF. Based on the CDR3 plus reference TRBV2 and TRBJ2-7, the full variable domain is EPEVTQTPSHQVTQMGQEVILRCVPISNHLYFYWYRQILGQKVEFLVSFYNNEISEKSEIFDDQFSVERPDGSNFTLKIRSTKLEDSAMYFCASSAGSNEQYFGPGTRLTVT.

The V call is TRBV9, the J call TRBJ2-1; D is perhaps TRBD2 (5 bases). The germline gives CDR1 SGDLS, CDR2 YYNGEE. The V gene lost 3 bases and the J gene lost 5 bases, with 15 bases spanning the gap. The CDR3 length is 15 residues. The CDR3 here is CASSGFSESDNEQFF. The CDR3, as DNA: TGTGCCAGCAGCGGATTTAGCGAGTCCGACAATGAGCAGTTCTTC.

The CDR3 DNA reads TGTGCCAGTAGGAGACTAGCGGGAGATTTTTCTGAGCAGTACTTC. This encodes CASRRLAGDFSEQYF. The chain recombines TRBV19 with TRBJ2-7, with 12 bases identical to TRBD2. V was pared by 6 bases and J by 7 bases, with 10 bases of the junction left unmatched. This CDR3 comprises 15 residues. The germline CDR1 and CDR2 sequences are LNHDA and SQIVND (reference sequence). Complete variable domain (other parts from reference TRBV19 and TRBJ2-7): DGGITQSPKYLFRKEGQNVTLSCEQNLNHDAMYWYRQDPGQGLRLIYYSQIVNDFQKGDIAEGYSVSREKKESFPLTVTSAQKNPTAFYLCASRRLAGDFSEQYFGPGTRLTVT.

The chain combines TRBV30 with TRBJ2-5, with TRBD1 identical over 9 bases. Unmatched junction bases numbered 5, after V lost 1 base and J lost 5 bases. Per the germline V gene, CDR1 is GTSNPN and CDR2 is SVGIG (reference sequence). The CDR3 extends over 14 amino acids. Written as DNA, the CDR3 is TGTGCCTGGAGTGCGGGACAGGGATGGGAGACCCAGTACTTC. Encoded protein: CAWSAGQGWETQYF.

J is TRBJ2-2 and V is TRBV13, with D possibly TRBD2 on 5 matching bases. V was cut by 5 bases and J by 0 bases, with 16 bases left in between. Germline values: CDR1 PRHDT, CDR2 FYEKMQ (reference sequence). The CDR3 extends over 17 amino acids. In nucleotides, the CDR3 is TGTGCCAGCAGCCACACGGACGGGGAAACGAACACCGGGGAGCTGTTTTTT. Protein product: CASSHTDGETNTGELFF.

This rearrangement joins TRBV7-2 to TRBJ2-5, with D tentatively TRBD2 (6 bases). Trimming took 1 base from V and 5 from J, leaving 14 bases between them. The CDR3 is 15 amino acids. CDR1 and CDR2 (germline): SGHTA, FQGNSA. This CDR3 is CASSLGGTGKETQYF. The CDR3, as DNA: TGTGCCAGCAGCTTAGGCGGGACGGGCAAGGAGACCCAGTACTTC.

In this sample, this clone turned up once. The chain links TRBV6-6 to TRBJ2-6; D may be TRBD2 (6 bases). The CDR3 is made up of 15 amino acids. In germline, CDR1 is MNHNY, CDR2 SVGAGI (reference sequence). V lost 6 bases and J 4 bases, leaving 13 bases between the germline ends. The CDR3 loop is CASSPGGTGANVLTF. DNA for the CDR3: TGTGCCAGCAGCCCCGGGGGAACCGGGGCCAACGTCCTGACTTTC.

The chain combines TRBV7-2 with TRBJ2-3, with TRBD2 identical over 7 bases. Germline V CDR1 and CDR2: SGHTA, FQGNSA. CDR3 length equals 18 residues. The junction had 15 bases not matched to a gene; V was cut back by 6 bases and J by 0 bases. The CDR3 here is CASRNLGGGVGSTDTQYF. DNA of the CDR3: TGTGCCAGCAGAAACCTGGGGGGAGGGGTGGGTAGCACAGATACGCAGTATTTT. The full variable domain, in which reference TRBV7-2 and TRBJ2-3 provide the parts outside the CDR3, is GAGVSQSPSNKVTEKGKDVELRCDPISGHTALYWYRQSLGQGLEFLIYFQGNSAPDKSGLPSDRFSAERTGGSVSTLTIQRTQQEDSAVYLCASRNLGGGVGSTDTQYFGPGTRLTVL.

The count of this clone is one. This chain connects TRBV9 to TRBJ2-1; D gene unclear. The CDR3 totals 12 residues. Germline V gene sequence: CDR1 SGDLS, CDR2 YYNGEE. The ends were cut back, 3 bases at V and 6 bases at J, with 7 bases in the middle. The DNA for the CDR3 is TGTGCCAGCAGCGCACAGAGCAATGAGCAGTTCTTC. This encodes CASSAQSNEQFF. Combining the CDR3 with reference TRBV9 and TRBJ2-1 gives the whole variable domain DSGVTQTPKHLITATGQRVTLRCSPRSGDLSVYWYQQSLDQGLQFLIQYYNGEERAKGNILERFSAQQFPDLHSELNLSSLELGDSALYFCASSAQSNEQFFGPGTRLTVL.

V gene TRBV7-7 combines with J gene TRBJ2-2; D not certain. V lost 1 base, J lost 1 base, and 7 bases lay in between. Germline lookup yields CDR1 SSHAT and CDR2 FNYEAQ (reference sequence). The CDR3 is 15 amino acids. The CDR3 reads CASSLDPENTGELFF. For the CDR3, the DNA is TGTGCCAGCAGCTTAGACCCAGAGAACACCGGGGAGCTGTTTTTT.

Comments on this clone: Germline and junction disagree at one end, which may indicate a read error. This chain uses TRBV7-2 with TRBJ2-5, with 9 bases fitting TRBD1. CDR3 size: 14 residues. The germline V gene encodes CDR1 SGHTA and CDR2 FQGNSA. This chain's CDR3 is CASSPLGTGRSPDF. Here the CDR3 DNA reads TGTGCCAGCAGCCCCCTAGGGACAGGGCGGTCCCCGGACTTC.

The gene calls are TRBV13 and TRBJ2-6, with 7 bases that match TRBD1. The V gene's germline CDR1 is PRHDT and CDR2 FYEKMQ (reference sequence). Trimming cost V 5 bases and J 4 bases; bases outside gene matches: 14. This CDR3 region has 18 residues. In DNA form, the CDR3 reads TGTGCCAGCAGCCACAGGGTTGAGGGGGCGCACGGGGCCAACGTCCTGACTTTC. Amino acid sequence: CASSHRVEGAHGANVLTF.

The CDR3 DNA sequence: TGTGCCAGCAGTGAAGGCCCCAAAAACATTCAGTACTTC. It is translated as CASSEGPKNIQYF. The gene calls are TRBV25-1 and TRBJ2-4; D is unresolved. Trimming removed 2 bases at V and 2 bases at J, with 4 bases between. This CDR3 has 13 residues. Germline values: CDR1 MGHDK, CDR2 SYGVNS. Filled out from reference TRBV25-1 and TRBJ2-4, the complete variable domain reads EADIYQTPRYLVIGTGKKITLECSQTMGHDKMYWYQQDPGMELHLIHYSYGVNSTEKGDLSSESTVSRIRTEHFPLTLESARPSHTSQYLCASSEGPKNIQYFGAGTRLSVL.